The clone carrying this T cell receptor (beta chain) has at least ten counts. The CDR3 regions of TCR beta were amplified from RNA transcripts. During a first-round RT-PCR of the TCR CDR3, the HTBI primer set was used. In TCRdb, the multiplex PCR reads were re-called with MiXCR into one record per CDR3 protein. The table records a few hundred thousand distinct CDR3 sequences, 15% to 18% of them present only once. Germline V lookup: CDR1 DFQATT, CDR2 SNEGSKA (reference sequence). The CDR3 runs 13 residues. V was cut by 0 bases and J by 3 bases, with 8 bases left in between. The data were obtained in a study of T cells in Graves' hyperthyroidism and ophthalmopathy.

This rearrangement joins TRBV20-1 to TRBJ2-5; D possibly corresponds to TRBD2 (6 bases). This TCR derives from a woman aged 25 to 45 with Graves' hyperthyroidism. Sequencing was done on a sample of blood. The DNA of the CDR3 is TGCAGTGCTAGAGATGGGAGGAAAGAGACCCAGTACTTC. Its protein is CSARDGRKETQYF.